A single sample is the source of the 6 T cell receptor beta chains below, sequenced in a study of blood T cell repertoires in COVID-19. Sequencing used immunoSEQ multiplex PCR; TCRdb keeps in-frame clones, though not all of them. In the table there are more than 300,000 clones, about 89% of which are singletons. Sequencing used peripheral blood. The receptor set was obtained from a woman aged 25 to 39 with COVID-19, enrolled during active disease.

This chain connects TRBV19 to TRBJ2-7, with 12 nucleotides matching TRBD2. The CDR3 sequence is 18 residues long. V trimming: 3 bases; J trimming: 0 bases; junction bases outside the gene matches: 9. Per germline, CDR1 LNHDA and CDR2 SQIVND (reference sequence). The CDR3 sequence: CASSIRGTSGSSSYEQYF. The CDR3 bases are TGTGCCAGTAGTATTAGGGGGACTAGCGGGTCCAGCTCCTACGAGCAGTACTTC.

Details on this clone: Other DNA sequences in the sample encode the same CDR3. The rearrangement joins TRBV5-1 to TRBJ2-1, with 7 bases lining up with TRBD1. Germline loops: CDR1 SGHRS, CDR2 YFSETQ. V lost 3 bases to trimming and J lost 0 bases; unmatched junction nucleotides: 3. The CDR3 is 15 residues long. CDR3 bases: TGCGCCAGCAGCTCCCGGACAGGCTCCTACAATGAGCAGTTCTTC. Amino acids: CASSSRTGSYNEQFF.

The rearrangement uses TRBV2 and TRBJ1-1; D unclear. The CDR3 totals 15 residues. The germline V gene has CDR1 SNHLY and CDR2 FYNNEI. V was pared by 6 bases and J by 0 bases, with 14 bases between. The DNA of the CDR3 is TGTGCCAGCAGGGCCTTGGGCACCCTGAACACTGAAGCTTTCTTT. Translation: CASRALGTLNTEAFF.

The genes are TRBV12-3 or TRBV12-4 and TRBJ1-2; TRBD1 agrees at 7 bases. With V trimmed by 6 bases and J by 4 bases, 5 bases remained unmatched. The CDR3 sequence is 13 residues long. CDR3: CASSPGTVYGYTF. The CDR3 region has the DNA TGTGCCAGCAGCCCCGGGACAGTCTATGGCTACACCTTC.

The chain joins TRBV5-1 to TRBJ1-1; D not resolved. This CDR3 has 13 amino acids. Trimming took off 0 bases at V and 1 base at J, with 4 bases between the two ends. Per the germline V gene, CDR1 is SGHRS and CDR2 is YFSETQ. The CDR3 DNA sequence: TGCGCCAGCAGCTTGGCACAGAACACTGAAGCTTTCTTT. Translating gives CASSLAQNTEAFF.

CDR3 sequence: CASRGQGAVGELFF. Here the CDR3 DNA reads TGTGCCAGCAGGGGACAGGGGGCAGTCGGGGAGCTGTTTTTT. The gene calls are TRBV7-3 and TRBJ2-2; 12 bases map to TRBD1. The ends lost 6 bases at V and 7 bases at J; junction bases unmatched: 3. The CDR3 has 14 amino acids. Germline V CDR1 and CDR2: SGHTA, FQGTGA.